One and the same sample provided the 8 T cell receptor beta chains below, sequenced in a study of shared clonotypes between healthy human individuals (dated by TCRdb to 2019 to 2021). The method was the immunoSEQ multiplex PCR assay. TCRdb obtained this table from immuneACCESS and retained in-frame rearrangements with V and J assigned. These tables miss some clones; where compared with another copy, unresolved V genes account for less than half of the shortfall, and the remainder is unexplained. The sample profile shows about 2.4 million clones; about 92% of them were found once. The ten largest clones represent over 0.12% of the sample. The sample consisted of naive CD4+ T cells sorted from blood. This specimen's cell subset or site label, per the study, means: CD45RA+ positively selected. These TCRs come from a young man in good health.

The J gene is TRBJ1-2, the V gene TRBV16; a weak D match, TRBD1 (6 bases). The CDR3 covers 12 residues. CDR1 KGHSY and CDR2 FQNENV come from the germline V gene. V dropped 0 bases and J dropped 10 bases, with 9 bases sitting between them. The DNA of the CDR3 is TGTGCCAGCAGCCAATCCACAGGGTCCTACACCTTC. Encoded protein: CASSQSTGSYTF.

The V gene is TRBV30, the J gene TRBJ2-3; no firm D call. The CDR3 extends over 15 amino acids. Trimming left V 2 bases short and J 2 bases short, with 14 bases between. Germline V gives CDR1 GTSNPN, CDR2 SVGIG (reference sequence). CDR3: CAWSFPLAFTDTQYF. In nucleotides, the CDR3 is TGTGCCTGGAGTTTTCCCCTCGCATTCACAGATACGCAGTATTTT.

The chain combines TRBV18 with TRBJ2-7; no clear D. This CDR3 is built from 15 residues. Trimming left V 0 bases short and J 2 bases short, with 11 bases between. Germline CDR1 KGHSH, CDR2 LQKENI. CDR3 in amino acids: CASSPPSGITYEQYF. CDR3 DNA: TGTGCCAGCTCACCACCGAGTGGGATCACCTACGAGCAGTACTTC.

This chain connects TRBV7-2 to TRBJ2-3, with D possibly matching TRBD1 (6 bases). The V gene lost 1 base and the J gene lost 3 bases, with 8 bases spanning the gap. Looked up from germline, CDR1 is SGHTA and CDR2 is FQGNSA. CDR3 length: 14 amino acids. Here the CDR3 DNA reads TGTGCCAGCAGCTTAGATCAGGGGACAGATACGCAGTATTTT. Encoded protein: CASSLDQGTDTQYF.

The gene calls are TRBV6-6 and TRBJ1-5; 7 bases agree with TRBD1. Germline V gives CDR1 MNHNY, CDR2 SVGAGI (reference sequence). The J segment lost 0 bases and the V segment lost 3 bases, leaving 5 bases of the junction unmatched. The CDR3 extends over 16 amino acids. The CDR3 loop is CASSYGGQYSNQPQHF. CDR3 in DNA: TGTGCCAGCAGTTATGGGGGACAGTATAGCAATCAGCCCCAGCATTTT.

V gene TRBV5-4 combines with J gene TRBJ2-1; the D gene is possibly TRBD1 (6 bases). The CDR3 loop spans 15 amino acids. V lost 0 bases to trimming and J lost 7 bases, with 14 bases between them. The germline V gene encodes CDR1 SGHNT and CDR2 YYREEE (reference sequence). The CDR3 here is CASSLEHGRGNEQFF. Written as DNA, the CDR3 is TGTGCCAGCAGCTTGGAACACGGTAGGGGGAATGAGCAGTTCTTC.

V and J are TRBV11-2 and TRBJ1-1; 7 bases are a match to TRBD1. This CDR3 region has 13 residues. Trimming removed 0 bases from V and 7 bases from J; junction bases left unmatched: 2. Germline V gene lookup returns CDR1 SGHAT and CDR2 FQNNGV. CDR3 sequence (DNA): TGTGCCAGCAGCTTAGACAGGGGGGATGAAGCTTTCTTT. Translation: CASSLDRGDEAFF.

The chain carries TRBV5-4 and TRBJ1-1; D perhaps matches TRBD1 (5 bases). This CDR3 comprises 15 residues. Germline V gene lookup returns CDR1 SGHNT and CDR2 YYREEE (reference sequence). V gave up 0 bases and J gave up 5 bases, with 14 bases separating them. CDR3: CASSLAVGALTEAFF. The DNA for the CDR3 is TGTGCCAGCAGCTTGGCCGTAGGGGCGCTGACTGAAGCTTTCTTT.